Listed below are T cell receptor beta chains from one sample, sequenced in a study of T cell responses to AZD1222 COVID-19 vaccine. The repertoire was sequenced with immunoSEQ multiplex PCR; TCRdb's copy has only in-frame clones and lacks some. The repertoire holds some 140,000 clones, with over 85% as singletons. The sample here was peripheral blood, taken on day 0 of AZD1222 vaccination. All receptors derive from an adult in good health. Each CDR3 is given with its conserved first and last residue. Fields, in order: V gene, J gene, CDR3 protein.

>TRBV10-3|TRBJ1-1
CAISEGRVNEAFF
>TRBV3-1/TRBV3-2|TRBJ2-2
CASSQGPLAGELFF
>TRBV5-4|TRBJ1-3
CASSPEVGGTNTIYF
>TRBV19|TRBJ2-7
CASSILRGSSYEQYF
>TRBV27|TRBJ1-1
CASSLSMTGMAFF
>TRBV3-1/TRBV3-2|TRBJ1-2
CASSQPTAYGYTF
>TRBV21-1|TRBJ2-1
CASSKAYWSTENEQFF
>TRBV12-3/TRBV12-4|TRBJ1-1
CASRRMNTEAFF
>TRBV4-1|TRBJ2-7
CASSQALQGRGEQYF
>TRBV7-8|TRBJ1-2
CASSLSVYGYTF
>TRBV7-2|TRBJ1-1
CASSLRQGFTEAFF
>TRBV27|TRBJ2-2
CASSFLGSLNTGELFF
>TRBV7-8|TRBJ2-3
CASSSAGGSTDTQYF
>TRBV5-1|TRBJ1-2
CASSGRANYGYTF
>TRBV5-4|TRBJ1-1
CASSLRNEEAFF
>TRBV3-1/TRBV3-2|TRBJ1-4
CASSPPSGNRAEKLFF
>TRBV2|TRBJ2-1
CASSGTRSGQFF
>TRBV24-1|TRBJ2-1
CATSELAGTPYNEQFF
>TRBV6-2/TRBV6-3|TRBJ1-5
CASSPRTAFSNQPQHF
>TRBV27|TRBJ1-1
CASSFPGQGVTEAFF
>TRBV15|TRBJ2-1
CATSSGRGDEQFF
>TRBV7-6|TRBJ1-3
CASSLFGTGGNTIYF
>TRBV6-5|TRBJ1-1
CASRRGTATYLGAFF
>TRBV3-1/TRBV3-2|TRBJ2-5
CASTRTVSETQYF
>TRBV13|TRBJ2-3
CASRNRGVALAGTQYF
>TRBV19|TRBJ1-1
CASSIGAGEPGAFF
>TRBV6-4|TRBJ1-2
CASSATDRGGGYTF
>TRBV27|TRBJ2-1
CASSSPGTGYNEQFF
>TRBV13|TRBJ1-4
CASSSSLLTGQRATNEKLFF
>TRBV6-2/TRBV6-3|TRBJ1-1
CASSYFWGGGTEAFF
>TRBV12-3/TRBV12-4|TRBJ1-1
CASRGTGLPEAFF
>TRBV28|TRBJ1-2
CASSLFRGPIYLNYGYTF
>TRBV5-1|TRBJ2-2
CASNDGGSHTGELFF
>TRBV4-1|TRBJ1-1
CASSQGSGGTEAFF
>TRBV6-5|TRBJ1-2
CASRQGGNNYGYTF
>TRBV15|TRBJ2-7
CATSRVGGVEQYF
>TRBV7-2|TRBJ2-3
CASSFGPATSGRNADTQYF
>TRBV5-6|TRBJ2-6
CASSQGSGANVLTF
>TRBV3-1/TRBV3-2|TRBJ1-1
CASSQERTNTGGTEAFF
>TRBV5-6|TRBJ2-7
CASSETGQVTYEQYF
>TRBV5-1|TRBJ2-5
CASSLGLAGPERTQYF
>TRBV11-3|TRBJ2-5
CASSLEFQETQYF
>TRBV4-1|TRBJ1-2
CASSPRDSHYGYTF